A selection of T cell receptor beta chains follows, all from one sample in a study of Graves' ophthalmopathy and Graves' hyperthyroidism. MiXCR, run by TCRdb on the multiplex PCR reads, gives a single entry per CDR3 protein. The sample has about 620,000 distinct CDR3 sequences, 20% to 25% seen once. The sequencing input was peripheral blood. All receptors come from a woman aged 18-29 years with stable Graves' hyperthyroidism. Some clones in this sample may be carry-over from other donors' samples. CDR3s include the opening cysteine and the closing phenylalanine or tryptophan. Each record gives: J gene, D gene, clone size, V gene, CDR3 protein, CDR3 DNA. D genes are given only for firm matches. Clone size is not always given. Where it is, it says once, few, many or a class for expanded clones.

j_call: TRBJ2-7; d_call: .; clone_size: .; v_call: TRBV5-1; cdr3_aa: CASRRAESYEQYF; cdr3_nt: TGCGCCAGCAGACGGGCCGAGAGCTACGAGCAGTACTTC
j_call: TRBJ2-7; d_call: .; clone_size: .; v_call: TRBV27; cdr3_aa: CASSFLGYYEQYF; cdr3_nt: TGTGCCAGCAGCTTTTTGGGGTACTACGAGCAGTACTTC
j_call: TRBJ1-2; d_call: TRBD1; clone_size: many; v_call: TRBV6-4; cdr3_aa: CASSDAGQGWDYGYTF; cdr3_nt: TGTGCCAGCAGTGACGCGGGACAGGGCTGGGACTATGGCTACACCTTC
j_call: TRBJ1-5; d_call: .; clone_size: many; v_call: TRBV10-3; cdr3_aa: CAISDRVRQPQHF; cdr3_nt: TGTGCCATCAGTGACAGGGTGAGGCAGCCCCAGCATTTT
j_call: TRBJ2-2; d_call: TRBD2; clone_size: .; v_call: TRBV6-1; cdr3_aa: CASSRLAGGYGELFF; cdr3_nt: TGTGCCAGCAGTAGGCTAGCGGGGGGTTACGGGGAGCTGTTTTTT
j_call: TRBJ2-2; d_call: .; clone_size: .; v_call: TRBV28; cdr3_aa: CASSLWTDSSGELFF; cdr3_nt: TGTGCCAGCAGTCTTTGGACGGACTCAAGCGGGGAGCTGTTTTTT
j_call: TRBJ1-1; d_call: .; clone_size: few; v_call: TRBV7-2; cdr3_aa: CASSLDRTYEAFF; cdr3_nt: TGTGCCAGCAGCTTAGACAGGACCTATGAAGCTTTCTTT
j_call: TRBJ2-7; d_call: .; clone_size: many; v_call: TRBV15; cdr3_aa: CATSRAGGYSYEQYF; cdr3_nt: TGTGCCACCAGCAGAGCGGGTGGGTACTCCTACGAGCAGTACTTC
j_call: TRBJ1-5; d_call: TRBD1; clone_size: many; v_call: TRBV11-2; cdr3_aa: CASSIGSYRGKVNQPQHF; cdr3_nt: TGTGCCAGCAGCATAGGGAGTTACAGGGGAAAAGTAAATCAGCCCCAGCATTTT
j_call: TRBJ2-7; d_call: .; clone_size: many; v_call: TRBV27; cdr3_aa: CASSSPPDGNQQYF; cdr3_nt: TGTGCCAGCAGTTCCCCGCCGGATGGGAACCAGCAGTACTTC
j_call: TRBJ1-1; d_call: .; clone_size: many; v_call: TRBV12-5; cdr3_aa: CASGLWERNTEAFF; cdr3_nt: TGTGCTAGTGGTTTGTGGGAGAGGAACACTGAAGCTTTCTTT
j_call: TRBJ1-5; d_call: .; clone_size: many; v_call: TRBV12-3/TRBV12-4; cdr3_aa: CASSPALRSNQPQHF; cdr3_nt: TGTGCCAGCAGTCCTGCCTTGAGGAGCAATCAGCCCCAGCATTTT
j_call: TRBJ1-5; d_call: TRBD1; clone_size: many; v_call: TRBV2; cdr3_aa: CASRGRGRSNQPQHF; cdr3_nt: TGTGCCAGCAGGGGGAGGGGGCGAAGCAATCAGCCCCAGCATTTT
j_call: TRBJ1-5; d_call: TRBD1; clone_size: few; v_call: TRBV4-1; cdr3_aa: CASSHHDRALNQPQHF; cdr3_nt: TGCGCCAGCAGCCACCACGACAGGGCCCTCAATCAGCCCCAGCATTTT
j_call: TRBJ1-2; d_call: .; clone_size: .; v_call: TRBV12-3/TRBV12-4; cdr3_aa: CASSLTVLANYGYTF; cdr3_nt: TGTGCCAGCAGTTTGACAGTCCTAGCTAACTATGGCTACACCTTC
j_call: TRBJ2-7; d_call: .; clone_size: many; v_call: TRBV4-1; cdr3_aa: CASSQTGKGTYEQYF; cdr3_nt: TGCGCCAGCAGCCAAACAGGGAAGGGGACCTACGAGCAGTACTTC
j_call: TRBJ1-6; d_call: TRBD1; clone_size: few; v_call: TRBV27; cdr3_aa: CARIIRGSASPLHF; cdr3_nt: TGTGCCAGAATTATCAGGGGGTCCGCTTCACCCCTCCACTTT
j_call: TRBJ1-5; d_call: TRBD1; clone_size: .; v_call: TRBV28; cdr3_aa: CASSLARQGGQPQHF; cdr3_nt: TGTGCCAGCAGTTTGGCGAGGCAGGGGGGGCAGCCCCAGCATTTT
j_call: TRBJ1-1; d_call: TRBD1; clone_size: .; v_call: TRBV20-1; cdr3_aa: CSGGTGTTEAFF; cdr3_nt: TGCAGTGGCGGGACAGGAACCACTGAAGCTTTCTTT
j_call: TRBJ1-2; d_call: TRBD1; clone_size: many; v_call: TRBV11-1; cdr3_aa: CASSGPVGTGLDGYTF; cdr3_nt: TGTGCCAGCAGCGGCCCAGTAGGGACAGGGTTGGATGGCTACACCTTC
j_call: TRBJ2-5; d_call: TRBD2; clone_size: .; v_call: TRBV7-7; cdr3_aa: CASSRGLAGEETQYF; cdr3_nt: TGTGCTAGCAGCCGGGGACTAGCGGGGGAAGAGACCCAGTACTTC
j_call: TRBJ1-6; d_call: .; clone_size: many; v_call: TRBV5-1; cdr3_aa: CASSPLGQAENSPLHF; cdr3_nt: TGCGCCAGCAGCCCGCTAGGGCAGGCCGAAAATTCACCCCTCCACTTT
j_call: TRBJ1-2; d_call: .; clone_size: many; v_call: TRBV9; cdr3_aa: CASSVEGRTANYGYTF; cdr3_nt: TGTGCCAGCAGCGTAGAAGGCAGGACCGCTAACTATGGCTACACCTTC
j_call: TRBJ1-2; d_call: .; clone_size: many; v_call: TRBV7-2; cdr3_aa: CASRSVVLGGYGYTF; cdr3_nt: TGTGCCAGCAGATCCGTAGTGCTGGGGGGGTATGGCTACACCTTC
j_call: TRBJ2-5; d_call: TRBD2; clone_size: few; v_call: TRBV28; cdr3_aa: CASLSGSYRETQYF; cdr3_nt: TGTGCCAGCCTTAGCGGGAGCTATCGGGAGACCCAGTACTTC
j_call: TRBJ1-2; d_call: .; clone_size: .; v_call: TRBV28; cdr3_aa: CASSFHSTNYGYTF; cdr3_nt: TGTGCCAGCAGTTTCCACAGCACTAACTATGGCTACACCTTC
j_call: TRBJ1-2; d_call: TRBD1; clone_size: .; v_call: TRBV12-3/TRBV12-4; cdr3_aa: CASSSHGTGIADYGYTF; cdr3_nt: TGTGCCAGCAGTTCCCACGGGACAGGGATAGCTGACTATGGCTACACCTTC
j_call: TRBJ1-5; d_call: TRBD1; clone_size: many; v_call: TRBV6-1; cdr3_aa: CVSSERTGRNQPQHF; cdr3_nt: TGTGTCAGCAGTGAAAGGACAGGTAGAAATCAGCCCCAGCATTTT
j_call: TRBJ1-2; d_call: .; clone_size: many; v_call: TRBV5-1; cdr3_aa: CASSHDGAGNYGYTF; cdr3_nt: TGCGCCAGCAGTCACGATGGGGCAGGGAACTATGGCTACACCTTC
j_call: TRBJ1-2; d_call: .; clone_size: .; v_call: TRBV10-3; cdr3_aa: CAISESPDSGDRYTF; cdr3_nt: TGTGCCATCAGTGAGTCCCCCGACAGTGGGGACCGCTACACCTTC
j_call: TRBJ1-2; d_call: .; clone_size: .; v_call: TRBV30; cdr3_aa: CAWSVGQGFGYTF; cdr3_nt: TGTGCCTGGAGTGTAGGGCAGGGTTTCGGCTACACCTTC
j_call: TRBJ1-2; d_call: .; clone_size: .; v_call: TRBV19; cdr3_aa: CASTDFFPDYGYTF; cdr3_nt: TGTGCCAGTACGGATTTTTTCCCAGACTATGGCTACACCTTC
j_call: TRBJ2-7; d_call: .; clone_size: many; v_call: TRBV6-2/TRBV6-3; cdr3_aa: CASSYPGISGEQYF; cdr3_nt: TGTGCCAGCAGTTATCCAGGGATCTCCGGCGAGCAGTACTTC
j_call: TRBJ2-6; d_call: TRBD1; clone_size: .; v_call: TRBV12-3/TRBV12-4; cdr3_aa: CASRLGGTGANVLTF; cdr3_nt: TGTGCCAGCAGACTAGGGGGCACTGGGGCCAACGTCCTGACTTTC
j_call: TRBJ1-1; d_call: TRBD1; clone_size: many; v_call: TRBV28; cdr3_aa: CASSPPGQGFTEAFF; cdr3_nt: TGTGCCAGCAGTCCCCCGGGACAGGGTTTCACTGAAGCTTTCTTT
j_call: TRBJ2-5; d_call: .; clone_size: many; v_call: TRBV12-3/TRBV12-4; cdr3_aa: CASSLVLGQETQYF; cdr3_nt: TGTGCCAGCAGTTTAGTACTAGGCCAAGAGACCCAGTACTTC
j_call: TRBJ2-7; d_call: .; clone_size: .; v_call: TRBV5-3; cdr3_aa: CASSSETYEQYF; cdr3_nt: TGTGCCAGCAGCTCCGAGACCTACGAGCAGTACTTC
j_call: TRBJ1-2; d_call: TRBD1; clone_size: few; v_call: TRBV30; cdr3_aa: CAWGTGEGNGYTF; cdr3_nt: TGTGCCTGGGGGACAGGGGAAGGGAATGGCTACACCTTC
j_call: TRBJ1-3; d_call: .; clone_size: many; v_call: TRBV6-5; cdr3_aa: CASSYSVKNTIYF; cdr3_nt: TGTGCCAGCAGTTACTCGGTCAAAAACACCATATATTTT
j_call: TRBJ1-2; d_call: TRBD1; clone_size: many; v_call: TRBV12-3/TRBV12-4; cdr3_aa: CASSPGQGNYGYTF; cdr3_nt: TGTGCCAGCAGCCCGGGACAGGGGAACTATGGCTACACCTTC
j_call: TRBJ2-2; d_call: TRBD1; clone_size: .; v_call: TRBV20-1; cdr3_aa: CSARDSWAGGHTGELFF; cdr3_nt: TGCAGTGCTAGAGATAGTTGGGCAGGGGGCCACACCGGGGAGCTGTTTTTT
j_call: TRBJ2-7; d_call: TRBD2; clone_size: .; v_call: TRBV12-3/TRBV12-4; cdr3_aa: CASSFQPGLAGAWSYEQYF; cdr3_nt: TGTGCCAGCAGTTTTCAACCGGGACTAGCGGGAGCTTGGTCCTACGAGCAGTACTTC
j_call: TRBJ1-1; d_call: TRBD1; clone_size: many; v_call: TRBV12-3/TRBV12-4; cdr3_aa: CASSRQGLVTEAFF; cdr3_nt: TGTGCCAGCAGCAGACAGGGGTTGGTCACTGAAGCTTTCTTT
j_call: TRBJ2-7; d_call: TRBD1; clone_size: .; v_call: TRBV13; cdr3_aa: CASSPDRGRVYEQYF; cdr3_nt: TGTGCCAGCAGCCCGGACAGGGGGAGGGTGTACGAGCAGTACTTC
j_call: TRBJ2-7; d_call: .; clone_size: .; v_call: TRBV10-1; cdr3_aa: CASSVPGRNYEQYF; cdr3_nt: TGCGCCAGCAGTGTACCCGGGAGAAACTACGAGCAGTACTTC
j_call: TRBJ1-1; d_call: .; clone_size: .; v_call: TRBV4-1; cdr3_aa: CASSQEIGPLSGTEAFF; cdr3_nt: TGCGCCAGCAGCCAAGAGATAGGGCCTCTGTCGGGCACTGAAGCTTTCTTT
j_call: TRBJ2-3; d_call: .; clone_size: .; v_call: TRBV6-1; cdr3_aa: CASTTSAASDTQYF; cdr3_nt: TGTGCCAGCACCACCTCTGCGGCCTCAGATACGCAGTATTTT
j_call: TRBJ1-2; d_call: .; clone_size: many; v_call: TRBV14; cdr3_aa: CASSQGGFYAGYTF; cdr3_nt: TGTGCCAGCAGCCAAGGCGGTTTCTATGCTGGCTACACCTTC
j_call: TRBJ2-7; d_call: .; clone_size: many; v_call: TRBV6-1; cdr3_aa: CASTPAGSGTLYEQYF; cdr3_nt: TGTGCCAGCACCCCCGCGGGTTCGGGTACCCTCTACGAGCAGTACTTC
j_call: TRBJ2-7; d_call: TRBD2; clone_size: many; v_call: TRBV20-1; cdr3_aa: CSARHPTSLPPYEQYF; cdr3_nt: TGCAGTGCTAGACACCCGACTAGCCTACCACCGTACGAGCAGTACTTC
j_call: TRBJ2-7; d_call: .; clone_size: few; v_call: TRBV4-1; cdr3_aa: CASSPGLLGNEQYF; cdr3_nt: TGCGCCAGCAGCCCCGGACTCCTAGGGAACGAGCAGTACTTC